A single sample gave rise to the 17 T cell receptor beta chains below, sequenced in a study of T cell responses to AZD1222 COVID-19 vaccine. Profiled with immunoSEQ multiplex PCR; TCRdb holds only in-frame clones, not every one. The table lists 50,000 to 85,000 clones, 79% of them singletons. The sequencing here drew on peripheral blood, taken on day 0 of MenACWY control vaccination. The receptors here all came from an adult in good health.

The genes are TRBV11-2 and TRBJ1-1; D remains ambiguous. V lost 5 bases, J lost 2 bases, and 6 bases lay in between. Germline loops: CDR1 SGHAT, CDR2 FQNNGV. This CDR3 contains 12 residues. CDR3 DNA: TGTGCCAGCAGCCGACATAACACTGAAGCTTTCTTT. Translation: CASSRHNTEAFF.

This clone appeared a single time. This chain uses TRBV30 with TRBJ1-1, with D possibly TRBD1 on 5 matching bases. Germline V lookup: CDR1 GTSNPN, CDR2 SVGIG (reference sequence). The CDR3 extends over 14 amino acids. The ends were cut back, 0 bases at V and 5 bases at J, with 13 bases in the middle. The CDR3 loop reads CAWSVARVGTEAFF. The CDR3 region has the DNA TGTGCCTGGAGTGTGGCCAGGGTCGGGACTGAAGCTTTCTTT. Using reference TRBV30 and TRBJ1-1 for the parts outside the CDR3, the full variable domain is SQTIHQWPATLVQPVGSPLSLECTVEGTSNPNLYWYRQAAGRGLQLLFYSVGIGQISSEVPQNLSASRPQDRQFILSSKKLLLSDSGFYLCAWSVARVGTEAFFGQGTRLTVV.

This sequence joins TRBV18 and TRBJ1-2; D remains unclear. This CDR3 is built from 16 residues. Germline CDR1 is KGHSH and CDR2 is LQKENI. V was pared by 2 bases and J by 2 bases, with 15 bases between. As DNA, the CDR3 is TGTGCCAGCTCACCATTAACCGGGGAGACAAACTATGGCTACACCTTC. Encoded protein: CASSPLTGETNYGYTF.

This clone was observed a single time. V gene TRBV9 combines with J gene TRBJ2-3, with a tentative D call TRBD2 (5 bases). V shed 3 bases and J shed 3 bases, with 8 bases lying between them. Germline CDR1 and CDR2: SGDLS and YYNGEE. CDR3 length: 13 amino acids. As DNA, the CDR3 is TGTGCCAGCAGCGCTCTAGCTACAGATACGCAGTATTTT. This sequence encodes CASSALATDTQYF.

The CDR3 is CASSQGGETTGELFF. The CDR3 DNA sequence: TGTGCCAGCAGCCAAGGGGGAGAAACCACCGGGGAGCTGTTTTTT. This chain links TRBV4-2 with TRBJ2-2; a weak D match, TRBD2 (5 bases). From germline, CDR1 is LGHNA and CDR2 YNFKEQ. The CDR3 is 15 residues long. The V end was cut by 1 base, the J end by 4 bases, with 10 bases between.

V and J are TRBV29-1 and TRBJ2-1; 10 bases are a match to TRBD2. Germline-derived CDR1 and CDR2 are SQVTM and ANQGSEA. The CDR3 contains 13 residues. The J segment lost 10 bases and the V segment lost 7 bases, leaving 10 bases of the junction unmatched. CDR3 DNA sequence: TGCAGCGGAAATCTAGCGGGGGCCGGAGAGCAGTTCTTC. This sequence encodes CSGNLAGAGEQFF.

V usage is TRBV19 and J usage is TRBJ2-1; 8 bases map to TRBD2. CDR3 length: 14 residues. J lost 4 bases, V lost 5 bases, and 4 bases had no gene match. Germline CDR1 reads LNHDA; CDR2 reads SQIVND (reference sequence). The chain's CDR3 is CASSGGGLYNEQFF. As DNA, the CDR3 is TGTGCCAGTAGTGGCGGGGGGCTATACAATGAGCAGTTCTTC.

CDR3 sequence (DNA): TGTGCCAGCAGCCAGACGCGGGTGGAACCCCAGCATTTT. As protein: CASSQTRVEPQHF. The chain uses TRBV3-1 (or the pseudogene TRBV3-2) and TRBJ1-5; D remains unclear. The CDR3 runs to 13 residues. The germline V gene encodes CDR1 LGHDT and CDR2 YNNKEL (reference sequence). Trimming took 3 bases from V and 10 from J, leaving 13 bases between them.

The chain carries TRBV30 and TRBJ2-3, with D unclear. With 5 bases removed from V and 7 bases from J, the gap between germline ends came to 19 bases. Germline V gives CDR1 GTSNPN, CDR2 SVGIG (reference sequence). This CDR3 contains 14 residues. Written as DNA, the CDR3 is TGTGCCTGGTCCCCAGATCTACGATCCAATACGCAGTATTTT. Encoded protein: CAWSPDLRSNTQYF.

This clone was counted only a few times. The rearrangement joins TRBV5-4 to TRBJ1-3; the D gene is possibly TRBD1 (6 bases). CDR1 SGHNT and CDR2 YYREEE come from the germline V gene (reference sequence). The V and J ends lost 1 base and 2 bases respectively, with 7 bases between them. The length of the CDR3 is 14 residues. The CDR3 reads CASSLKGAGNTIYF. CDR3 DNA sequence: TGTGCCAGCAGCTTGAAGGGGGCTGGAAACACCATATATTTT.

The gene calls are TRBV19 and TRBJ2-1, with a weak D call TRBD1 (5 bases). V dropped 1 base and J dropped 7 bases, with 14 bases sitting between them. This CDR3 contains 15 residues. CDR1 is LNHDA, CDR2 SQIVND, per germline (reference sequence). CDR3 in amino acids: CASSIVRTSGNEQFF. CDR3 DNA: TGTGCCAGTAGTATAGTTAGGACATCTGGGAATGAGCAGTTCTTC.

The chain is built from TRBV6-1 and TRBJ1-2, with D hard to call. The V end lost 1 base, the J end lost 10 bases, and 10 bases lay between the germline ends. The CDR3 sequence is 12 residues long. Germline loops: CDR1 MNHNS, CDR2 SASEGT. Here the CDR3 reads CASSEVGGSYTF. The CDR3 DNA follows: TGTGCCAGCAGTGAAGTCGGAGGCTCCTACACCTTC.

J is TRBJ1-2 and V is TRBV6-5; possible D gene TRBD1, 6 bases. CDR3 length equals 15 residues. V shed 6 bases and J shed 2 bases, with 16 bases lying between them. The germline V gene encodes CDR1 MNHEY and CDR2 SVGAGI. The CDR3 DNA reads TGTGCCAGCAGGGTCCGTGGCGACAGGAACTATGGCTACACCTTC. Amino acids: CASRVRGDRNYGYTF.

The J gene is TRBJ2-1, the V gene TRBV13; 8 positions match TRBD2. The CDR3 has 15 amino acids. Germline values: CDR1 PRHDT, CDR2 FYEKMQ (reference sequence). V gave up 0 bases and J gave up 3 bases; unmatched junction bases: 1. CDR3 in amino acids: CASSLGSGGYNEQFF. In DNA, the CDR3 is TGTGCCAGCAGCTTAGGAAGCGGGGGCTACAATGAGCAGTTCTTC.

The rearrangement uses TRBV6-5 and TRBJ1-5; no definite D call. CDR1 is MNHEY, CDR2 SVGAGI, per germline. This CDR3 has 14 residues. V shed 4 bases and J shed 3 bases, with 10 bases lying between them. The CDR3 loop reads CASSFGGSNQPQHF. The CDR3 DNA reads as TGTGCCAGCAGTTTTGGAGGTTCCAATCAGCCCCAGCATTTT.

This chain joins TRBV5-6 and TRBJ2-5, with 12 bases identical to TRBD2. This CDR3 is 15 amino acids long. Germline loops: CDR1 SGHDT, CDR2 YYEEEE. The J segment lost 4 bases and the V segment lost 4 bases, leaving 5 bases of the junction unmatched. CDR3 sequence: CASSLRTSGVETQYF. As DNA, the CDR3 is TGTGCCAGCAGCCTTAGGACTAGCGGGGTAGAGACCCAGTACTTC.

The genes are TRBV10-3 and TRBJ2-3, with TRBD1 as a possible D gene (6 bases). In germline, CDR1 is ENHRY, CDR2 SYGVKD. CDR3 length: 14 residues. Trimming removed 2 bases from V and 3 bases from J, with 9 bases in between. The CDR3 bases are TGTGCCATCAGTGAGGAAACAGGGACAGATACGCAGTATTTT. Translation: CAISEETGTDTQYF.